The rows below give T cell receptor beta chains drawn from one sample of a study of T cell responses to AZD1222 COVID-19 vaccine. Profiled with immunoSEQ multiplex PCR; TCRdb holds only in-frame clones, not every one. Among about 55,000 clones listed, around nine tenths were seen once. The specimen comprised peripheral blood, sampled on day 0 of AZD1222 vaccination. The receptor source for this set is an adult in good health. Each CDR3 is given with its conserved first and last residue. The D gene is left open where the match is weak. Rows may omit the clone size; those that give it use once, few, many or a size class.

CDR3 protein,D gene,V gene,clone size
CASSSEKLTSTDTQYF,-,TRBV7-9,-
CASSQQAFAGYGYTF,-,TRBV4-1,-
CASSLELAGSQETQYF,TRBD2,TRBV5-1,-
CASSIDRANQPQHF,TRBD1,TRBV7-9,-
CASTPQSASGGDTQYF,TRBD2,TRBV27,-
CATSDRTGQAPYEQYF,TRBD1,TRBV24-1,once
CASSVGLNEKLFF,-,TRBV19,-
CASSWRGDYNEQFF,TRBD2,TRBV6-5,-
CASTIRDRGRSGTGELFF,TRBD1,TRBV19,-
CASSLFGGGLPAASVATGELFF,TRBD2,TRBV7-6,-
CASTPQGGFQETQYF,-,TRBV7-9,-
CASSYVGGGEKLFF,-,TRBV6-5,-
CASSPRGGNTEAFF,-,TRBV7-2,-
CASSVDPGSYEQYF,-,TRBV9,-
CASSLGSNQPQHF,-,TRBV27,-
CASSPRQGYGYTF,-,TRBV5-1,-
CASSIGVYNEQFF,-,TRBV19,-
CASSKGKEDSSYEQYF,-,TRBV21-1,-
CASSLSSQNNEQFF,-,TRBV28,-
CASSMGQSYNEQFF,-,TRBV21-1,-
CASSRQETPLHF,-,TRBV14,once
CASSPGGQGRNQPQHF,TRBD1,TRBV18,once
CASSLGPGGLSYNEQFF,-,TRBV11-2,-
CASSHFAGGFNEQFF,TRBD2,TRBV3-1/TRBV3-2,-
CATSAQGITEAFF,-,TRBV15,-
CASSSATDGIGELFF,-,TRBV5-4,-
CSVRQAPGGEKLFF,-,TRBV29-1,-
CASSEGSNTEAFF,-,TRBV2,-
CASSPGTGGNGYTF,TRBD1,TRBV5-5,-
CATSEQGGNSPLHF,-,TRBV24-1,-
CASSLPGRGTDTQYF,-,TRBV5-4,once
CASSLAQVSGNTIYF,-,TRBV5-6,-
CASSFKGMAFF,-,TRBV28,-
CASSLKPPATEAFF,-,TRBV19,few
CASRPIFPSSGNTIYF,-,TRBV2,-
CATSFLGAYEQYF,-,TRBV15,-
CASSSRTGRNGYTF,TRBD1,TRBV19,-
CASNVIYPQGSLEQYF,-,TRBV9,-
CAISGTGGSGELFF,TRBD1,TRBV10-3,-
CASSPNSMVGNTEAFF,-,TRBV18,-
CASSHGSYEQYF,-,TRBV6-5,once
CASSYAGINTEAFF,-,TRBV6-5,-
CASSPTDRSYNSPLHF,-,TRBV6-2/TRBV6-3,-
CAWSLALRNTEAFF,-,TRBV30,-
CASSLEVGTQYF,-,TRBV7-2,-
CAWTSSEGGYTF,-,TRBV30,few
CASSPNVYGENTEAFF,-,TRBV7-9,-
CASSRLGLAGFTDTQYF,TRBD2,TRBV3-1/TRBV3-2,-
CASSFLGFQETQYF,-,TRBV7-9,-
CASSSGTVDEQYF,-,TRBV7-8,-
CASSLGNLNYGYTF,-,TRBV5-5,-
CATSDSQEGPSYEQYF,-,TRBV24-1,-
CASSLYLVAGPGEKDTQYF,TRBD2,TRBV28,-